These T cell receptor beta chains were read from a single sample in a study of PD-1 blockade in classical Hodgkin lymphoma. Clones were read by immunoSEQ multiplex PCR, and TCRdb kept only the in-frame ones, dropping some. The sample contains fewer than 55,000 clones, about 80% of which appear only once. Material: peripheral blood mononuclear cells (PBMCs), obtained before the fourth cycle of nivolumab. The receptors originated from a human donor with classical Hodgkin lymphoma. CDR3s include the opening cysteine and the closing phenylalanine or tryptophan. The D gene is left open where the match is weak. Expanded clones are given a class, and other clones once, few, many or no size at all.

>15|TRBJ2-5|TRBD1|.|TRBV6-6
TGTGCCAGCAGTTGGGACAGGGGGGTCCAAGAGACCCAGTACTTC
CASSWDRGVQETQYF
>15|TRBJ2-1|TRBD1|.|TRBV27
TGTGCCAGCAGCATTGGGACAGGGACTTACAATGAGCAGTTCTTC
CASSIGTGTYNEQFF
>14|TRBJ2-7|TRBD2|.|TRBV15
TGTGCCACCAGCAGAGAGGGTAGCGGGAAGATTCAGTACTTC
CATSREGSGKIQYF
>14|TRBJ2-2|.|once|TRBV5-1
TGCGCCAGCAGCCCAAATCCAGGGGCCGGGGAGCTGTTTTTT
CASSPNPGAGELFF
>15|TRBJ2-7|TRBD2|.|TRBV6-1
TGTGCCAGCCGGAGAGAGCGGGAGGGCCTTGGCGAGCAGTACTTC
CASRREREGLGEQYF
>17|TRBJ2-7|TRBD1|.|TRBV4-3
TGCGCCAGCAGCCAAGGGCTAACCATCACTACAGGGGTCGAGCAGTACTTC
CASSQGLTITTGVEQYF
>16|TRBJ2-7|.|.|TRBV12-2
TGTGCAAGTCGCTTAAGGGCGGGAGTCGGTTCCTACGAGCAGTACTTC
CASRLRAGVGSYEQYF
>11|TRBJ1-2|.|.|TRBV28
TGTGCCAGCAGTAACAACTATGGCTACACCTTC
CASSNNYGYTF
>13|TRBJ2-7|TRBD1|.|TRBV5-4
TGTGCCAGCAGGTCGGCCAGGGGGCACGAGCAGTACTTC
CASRSARGHEQYF
>15|TRBJ2-3|TRBD2|.|TRBV12-5
TGTGCTAGTGCCACCCCGACTAGCGGCGCAGATACGCAGTATTTT
CASATPTSGADTQYF
>15|TRBJ1-4|.|.|TRBV4-1
TGCGCCAGCAGCCCCGGACATAGTCCTAATGAAAAACTGTTTTTT
CASSPGHSPNEKLFF
>18|TRBJ1-2|.|.|TRBV11-2
TGTGCCAGCAGCTTAGTAACCCATCTAGCCGGAAGAAACTATGGCTACACCTTC
CASSLVTHLAGRNYGYTF
>16|TRBJ2-1|.|.|TRBV5-8
TGTGCCAGCACCCCCCGGGGCTCCGGTCTGAACAATGAGCAGTTCTTC
CASTPRGSGLNNEQFF
>13|TRBJ1-2|.|once|TRBV28
TGTGCCAGCAATCAGGGGATTAACTATGGCTACACCTTC
CASNQGINYGYTF
>12|TRBJ1-1|.|.|TRBV11-3
TGTGCCAGCAGCTCCCGGGGCGGTGAAGCTTTCTTT
CASSSRGGEAFF
>13|TRBJ2-1|.|.|TRBV30
TGTGCCTGGAGTAGGGCCTCCTACAATGAGCAGTTCTTC
CAWSRASYNEQFF
>16|TRBJ2-3|TRBD2|.|TRBV28
TGTGCCAGCTCGGTCTCGCAGCGGGGGGTCACAGATACGCAGTATTTT
CASSVSQRGVTDTQYF
>14|TRBJ2-1|TRBD2|few|TRBV14
TGTGCCAGCAGCCAAGACGGCGGGAGCAATGAGCAGTTCTTC
CASSQDGGSNEQFF
>14|TRBJ1-3|TRBD1|.|TRBV6-5
TGTGCCAGCGCCGGGACAGGGACTGGAAACACCATATATTTT
CASAGTGTGNTIYF
>15|TRBJ1-2|.|.|TRBV29-1
TGCAGCGTCCAAGGGACGGAATTTCTTAACTATGGCTACACCTTC
CSVQGTEFLNYGYTF
>14|TRBJ1-5|.|many|TRBV7-6
TGTGCCAGCAGCCTCTTCACCGGGGGGGAGCCCCAGCATTTT
CASSLFTGGEPQHF
>13|TRBJ2-7|.|.|TRBV9
TGTGCCAGCAGCGTGGGGGGACCCTACGAGCAGTACTTC
CASSVGGPYEQYF
>13|TRBJ2-1|TRBD2|.|TRBV7-9
TGTGCCAGCAGCCCCACTCTAGCGGACGAGCAGTTCTTC
CASSPTLADEQFF
>15|TRBJ2-2|TRBD1|.|TRBV7-3
TGTGCCAGCAGCAGGGACAGGGGTGGCACCGGGGAGCTGTTTTTT
CASSRDRGGTGELFF
>19|TRBJ2-2|TRBD2|.|TRBV11-3
TGTGCCAGCAGCCCTCGACTGGGGAGCGGGGGGACATACACCGGGGAGCTGTTTTTT
CASSPRLGSGGTYTGELFF
>17|TRBJ2-2|.|.|TRBV5-1
TGCGCCAGCAGCTGGTATGCGGGACAGATTTTCACCGGGGAGCTGTTTTTT
CASSWYAGQIFTGELFF
>15|TRBJ1-5|TRBD1|.|TRBV6-1
TGTGCCAGTACTACAGGGGGCTTCATTGATCGGCCCCAGCATTTT
CASTTGGFIDRPQHF
>13|TRBJ2-2|.|.|TRBV29-1
TGCAGCGCGACAGAGACGAACACCGGGGAGCTGTTTTTT
CSATETNTGELFF
>15|TRBJ2-6|.|few|TRBV5-4
TGTGCCAGCAGCTTCCGGGGCTCTGGGGCCAACGTCCTGACTTTC
CASSFRGSGANVLTF
>14|TRBJ2-1|TRBD2|few|TRBV10-3
TGTGCCATCAGTGAAGAGCGGGGGGGCCTCGAGCAGTTCTTC
CAISEERGGLEQFF
>15|TRBJ2-1|.|few|TRBV6-1
TGTGCCAGCAGTGAAGAGGCCAGGCCATACAATGAGCAGTTCTTC
CASSEEARPYNEQFF
>14|TRBJ2-7|.|.|TRBV7-8
TGTGCCAGCAGCCATAAGGCCAGGGGCCACGAGCAGTACTTC
CASSHKARGHEQYF
>16|TRBJ1-1|.|.|TRBV5-1
TGCGCCAGCAGCCCCCCTCGCGGGGCAGCGAACACTGAAGCTTTCTTT
CASSPPRGAANTEAFF
>12|TRBJ2-3|.|.|TRBV5-8
TGTGCCAGCAGCTTGGGGCGGGATACGCAGTATTTT
CASSLGRDTQYF
>18|TRBJ1-5|.|.|TRBV5-6
TGTGCCAGCAGCTTGGCCGTAAGGGAGAGGTATAGCAATCAGCCCCAGCATTTT
CASSLAVRERYSNQPQHF
>13|TRBJ1-1|.|.|TRBV10-3
TGTGCCATCAGTGTACAAGGGGCCGCTGAAGCTTTCTTT
CAISVQGAAEAFF
>12|TRBJ2-7|.|.|TRBV11-3
TGTGCCAGCAGCCGAGCCGGCGACGAGCAGTACTTC
CASSRAGDEQYF
>13|TRBJ2-7|TRBD1|many|TRBV10-3
TGTGCCATCAACCGACAGGGCGATGGGGAGCAGTACTTC
CAINRQGDGEQYF
>16|TRBJ2-1|.|.|TRBV11-3
TGTGCCAGCAGCGAGGAGGGGGGGCTAACCTACAATGAGCAGTTCTTC
CASSEEGGLTYNEQFF
>13|TRBJ1-5|.|.|TRBV7-3
TGTGCCAGCGCACCAGGGGTCGGTCAGCCCCAGCATTTT
CASAPGVGQPQHF
>12|TRBJ1-1|.|.|TRBV19
TGTGCCAGTAGTATACCAGGGGTTGAAGCTTTCTTT
CASSIPGVEAFF
>13|TRBJ2-3|.|.|TRBV19
TGTGCCAGTAGTATCAGGTTGACAGATACGCAGTATTTT
CASSIRLTDTQYF
>14|TRBJ2-3|TRBD2|few|TRBV6-6
TGTGCCGGTGGGGGACTAGCGGGTAAAGATACGCAGTATTTT
CAGGGLAGKDTQYF
>13|TRBJ2-7|.|.|TRBV19
TGTGCCAGTAGTATCGTAGGGTTTTACGAGCAGTACTTC
CASSIVGFYEQYF
>16|TRBJ2-3|TRBD2|.|TRBV4-2
TGTGCCAGCAGCCAAGATAGCCTAGCGGGGTCAGATACGCAGTATTTT
CASSQDSLAGSDTQYF
>15|TRBJ1-1|.|once|TRBV14
TGTGCCAGCAGCCTTATCTTGACAGGAAGGACTGAAGCTTTCTTT
CASSLILTGRTEAFF
>16|TRBJ1-1|TRBD1|.|TRBV5-4
TGTGCCAGCAGCCCGGTTCCGGCAGGGGGGAACACTGAAGCTTTCTTT
CASSPVPAGGNTEAFF